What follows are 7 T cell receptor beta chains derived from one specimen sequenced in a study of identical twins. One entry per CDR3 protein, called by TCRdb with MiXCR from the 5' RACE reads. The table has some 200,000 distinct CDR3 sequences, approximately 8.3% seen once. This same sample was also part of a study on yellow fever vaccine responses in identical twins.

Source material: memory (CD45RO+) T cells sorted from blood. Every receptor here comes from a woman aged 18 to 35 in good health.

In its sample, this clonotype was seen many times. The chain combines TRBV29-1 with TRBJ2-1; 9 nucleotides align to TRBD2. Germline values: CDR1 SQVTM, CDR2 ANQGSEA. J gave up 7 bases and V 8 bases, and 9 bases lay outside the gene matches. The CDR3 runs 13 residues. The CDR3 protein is CSHSGSLDNEQFF. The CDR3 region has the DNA TGCAGCCATAGCGGGAGTTTAGATAATGAGCAGTTCTTC.

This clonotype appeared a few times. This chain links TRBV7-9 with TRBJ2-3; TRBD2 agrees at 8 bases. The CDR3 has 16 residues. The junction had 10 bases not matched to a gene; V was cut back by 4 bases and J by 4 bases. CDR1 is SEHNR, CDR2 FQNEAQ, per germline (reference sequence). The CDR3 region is CASSSWGGGNSDTQYF. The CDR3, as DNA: TGTGCCAGCAGCTCATGGGGCGGGGGGAACTCAGATACGCAGTATTTT.

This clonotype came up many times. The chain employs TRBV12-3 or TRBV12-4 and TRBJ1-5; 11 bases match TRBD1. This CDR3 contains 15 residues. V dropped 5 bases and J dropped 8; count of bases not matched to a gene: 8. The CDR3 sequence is CASSLPDRGREPQHF. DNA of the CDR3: TGTGCCAGCAGTCTACCGGACAGGGGGCGGGAGCCCCAGCATTTT.

CDR3 DNA sequence: TGTGCCAGCAGCCAATCAGGGGGCAATCAGCCCCAGCATTTT. This gives the protein CASSQSGGNQPQHF. The rearrangement links TRBV3-1 to TRBJ1-5; D is possibly TRBD1 (6 bases). V shed 2 bases and J shed 2 bases, with 7 bases lying between them. Per the germline V gene, CDR1 is LGHDT and CDR2 is YNNKEL (reference sequence). The CDR3 consists of 14 residues.

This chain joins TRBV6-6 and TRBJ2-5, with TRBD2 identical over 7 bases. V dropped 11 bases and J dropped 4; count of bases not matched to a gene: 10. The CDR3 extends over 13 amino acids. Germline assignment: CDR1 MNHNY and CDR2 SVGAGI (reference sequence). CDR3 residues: CAGHGGVGETQYF. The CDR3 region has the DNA TGTGCCGGCCATGGGGGGGTTGGAGAGACCCAGTACTTC.

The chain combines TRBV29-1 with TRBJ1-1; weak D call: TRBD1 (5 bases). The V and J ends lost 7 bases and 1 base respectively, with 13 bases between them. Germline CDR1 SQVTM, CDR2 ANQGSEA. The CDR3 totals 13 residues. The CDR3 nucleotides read TGCAGCGCCCTGACAGCCGAGAACACTGAAGCTTTCTTT. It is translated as CSALTAENTEAFF.

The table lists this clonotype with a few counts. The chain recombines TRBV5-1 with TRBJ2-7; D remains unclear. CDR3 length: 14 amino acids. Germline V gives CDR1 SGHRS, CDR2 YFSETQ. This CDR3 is CRASKYMSSYEQYF. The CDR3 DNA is TGCCGCGCCAGCAAATACATGAGCTCCTACGAGCAGTACTTC.